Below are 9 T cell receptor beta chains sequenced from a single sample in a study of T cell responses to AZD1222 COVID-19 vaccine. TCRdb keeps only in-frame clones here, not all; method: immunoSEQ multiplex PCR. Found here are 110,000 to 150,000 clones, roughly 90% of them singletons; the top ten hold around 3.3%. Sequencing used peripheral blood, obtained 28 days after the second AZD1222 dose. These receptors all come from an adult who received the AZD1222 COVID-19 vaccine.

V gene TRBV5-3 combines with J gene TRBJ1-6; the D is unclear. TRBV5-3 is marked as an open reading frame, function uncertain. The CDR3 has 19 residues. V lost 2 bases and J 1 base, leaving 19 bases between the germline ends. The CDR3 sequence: CARSFGGDQTISYNSPLHF. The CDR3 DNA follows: TGTGCCAGAAGCTTTGGTGGAGACCAGACGATTTCCTATAATTCACCCCTCCACTTT.

CDR3 amino acids: CASSGDRVQPQHF. The CDR3 bases are TGTGCCAGCAGTGGGGACAGGGTGCAGCCCCAGCATTTT. V gene TRBV2 combines with J gene TRBJ1-5, with 9 bases that match TRBD1. The V and J ends lost 4 bases and 7 bases, in that order; junction bases with no gene match: 2. This CDR3 spans 13 amino acids. Germline lookup yields CDR1 SNHLY and CDR2 FYNNEI.

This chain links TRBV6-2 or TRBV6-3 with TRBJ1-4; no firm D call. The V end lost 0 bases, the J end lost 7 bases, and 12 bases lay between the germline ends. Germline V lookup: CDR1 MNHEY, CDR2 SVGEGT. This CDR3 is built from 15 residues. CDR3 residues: CASSYSAGGGEKLFF. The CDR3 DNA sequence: TGTGCCAGCAGTTACTCAGCCGGCGGCGGTGAAAAACTGTTTTTT.

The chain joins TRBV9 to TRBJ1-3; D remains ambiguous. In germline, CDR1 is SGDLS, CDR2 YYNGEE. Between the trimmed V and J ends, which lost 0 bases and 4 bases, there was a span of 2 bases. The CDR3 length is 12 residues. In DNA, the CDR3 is TGTGCCAGCAGCGTAGCCGGAAACACCATATATTTT. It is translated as CASSVAGNTIYF.

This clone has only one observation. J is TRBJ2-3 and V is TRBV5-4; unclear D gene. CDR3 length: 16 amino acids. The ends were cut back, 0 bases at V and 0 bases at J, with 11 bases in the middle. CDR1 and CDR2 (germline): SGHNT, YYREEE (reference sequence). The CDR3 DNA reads TGTGCCAGCAGCTTGGCGGCTCTCCCTAGCACAGATACGCAGTATTTT. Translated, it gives CASSLAALPSTDTQYF.

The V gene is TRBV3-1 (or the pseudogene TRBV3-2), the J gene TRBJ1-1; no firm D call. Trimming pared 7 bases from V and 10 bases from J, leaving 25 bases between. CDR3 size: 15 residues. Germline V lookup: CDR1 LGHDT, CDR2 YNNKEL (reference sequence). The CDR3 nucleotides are TGTGCCAGCACCCCCACTGGAACGGTTGGTGAAGGAGCTTTCTTT. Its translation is CASTPTGTVGEGAFF.

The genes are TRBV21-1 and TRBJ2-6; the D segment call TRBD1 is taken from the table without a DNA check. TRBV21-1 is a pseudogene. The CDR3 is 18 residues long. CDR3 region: CASSTWDNGYSGANVLTF. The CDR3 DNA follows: TGTGCCAGCAGCACCTGGGACAACGGATACTCTGGGGCCAACGTCCTGACTTTC.

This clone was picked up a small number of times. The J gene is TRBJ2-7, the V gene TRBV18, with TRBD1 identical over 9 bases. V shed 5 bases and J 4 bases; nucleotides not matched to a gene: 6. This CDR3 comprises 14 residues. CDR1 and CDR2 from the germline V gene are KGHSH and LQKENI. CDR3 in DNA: TGTGCCAGCTCATCGACAGGGGGTAAATACGAGCAGTACTTC. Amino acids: CASSSTGGKYEQYF.

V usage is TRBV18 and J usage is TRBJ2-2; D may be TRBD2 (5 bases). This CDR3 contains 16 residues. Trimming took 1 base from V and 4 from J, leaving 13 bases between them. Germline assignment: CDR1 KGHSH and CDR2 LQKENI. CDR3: CASSPRVLAGTGELFF. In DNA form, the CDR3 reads TGTGCCAGCTCACCACGGGTCCTAGCAGGCACCGGGGAGCTGTTTTTT.